The rows below give T cell receptor beta chains drawn from one sample of a study of human T cells and chemical hapten exposure. TCRdb reprocessed the RACE reads via MiXCR and lists one record per CDR3 protein. The sample has approximately 52,000 distinct CDR3 sequences, about 11% seen once. Sequenced here: whole blood, sampled in connection with sensitization to the hapten diphenylcyclopropenone (DPC). Receptors originate from a woman between 35 and 50 years old with alopecia areata. Some clones in this sample may be carry-over from other donors' samples. CDR3s include the opening cysteine and the closing phenylalanine or tryptophan. The D gene is left open where the match is weak. The size field is filled for only some rows; it gives once, few, many or a size class.

v_gene	abundance	j_gene	d_gene	CDR3nt	CDR3aa
TRBV5-1	few	TRBJ2-1	-	TGCGCCAGCAGCTTGGGAGCGATACAAGACAATGAGCAGTTCTTC	CASSLGAIQDNEQFF
TRBV12-3/TRBV12-4	-	TRBJ1-2	-	TGTGCCAGCAGTTTCCAGGACGGCTATGGCTACACCTTC	CASSFQDGYGYTF
TRBV4-2	few	TRBJ1-5	-	TGTGCCAGCAGCCAAGCCTCGGGACTGAACAATCAGCCCCAGCATTTT	CASSQASGLNNQPQHF
TRBV24-1	-	TRBJ2-6	TRBD1	TGTGCCACCAGTGATTCGACAGGGGGCGCTTACTTTGGGGCCAACGTCCTGACTTTC	CATSDSTGGAYFGANVLTF
TRBV18	-	TRBJ1-1	-	TGTGCCAGCTCACCACTCCTACCGAACATGAACACTGAAGCTTTCTTT	CASSPLLPNMNTEAFF
TRBV6-5	few	TRBJ2-5	TRBD2	TGTGCCAGCAGATCAACGGGAGGCCCTCAAGAGACCCAGTACTTC	CASRSTGGPQETQYF
TRBV9	many	TRBJ2-2	-	TGTGCCAGCCAAAACACCGGGGAGCTGTTTTTT	CASQNTGELFF
TRBV27	many	TRBJ1-2	-	TGTGCCAGCAGTTTATCGAGGTCCTCCGGGACAAGTAGGCCGGTTGGCTACACCTTC	CASSLSRSSGTSRPVGYTF
TRBV7-9	many	TRBJ2-3	TRBD2	TGTGCCAGCAGCTTGGCTAGCGGAGCCACAGATACGCAGTATTTT	CASSLASGATDTQYF
TRBV29-1	few	TRBJ2-5	-	TGCAGCGTGTGGACACCCCAAGAGACCCAGTACTTC	CSVWTPQETQYF
TRBV24-1	many	TRBJ2-3	-	TGTGCCACCAGCAGCACAGATACGCAGTATTTT	CATSSTDTQYF
TRBV19	-	TRBJ2-7	-	TGTGCCAGTAGTATAAGGCCGTCAATGTCCTACGAGCAGTACTTC	CASSIRPSMSYEQYF
TRBV5-8	-	TRBJ2-6	TRBD2	TGTGCCAGCAGCTTGGGCCGGACTAGCGGACAATGGGGGGCCAACGTCCTGACTTTC	CASSLGRTSGQWGANVLTF
TRBV9	many	TRBJ1-2	TRBD1	TGTGCCAGCAGCGTAGTCCTGGACAGGGGAACCCCCTACTATGGCTACACCTTC	CASSVVLDRGTPYYGYTF
TRBV12-3/TRBV12-4	many	TRBJ1-5	-	TGTGCCAGCAGTTTACGTCGGGAGACTGGCAGCAATCAGCCCCAGCATTTT	CASSLRRETGSNQPQHF
TRBV5-1	many	TRBJ1-3	-	TGCGCCAGCAGCTTGGCGTCGGGATTCTCTGGAAACACCATATATTTT	CASSLASGFSGNTIYF
TRBV10-2	few	TRBJ2-7	-	TGCGCCAGCACCGATAGACAAGACTACGAGCAGTACTTC	CASTDRQDYEQYF
TRBV29-1	-	TRBJ2-3	TRBD2	TGCAGCGTTGAAGAAACTAGCGGTACGCAGTATTTT	CSVEETSGTQYF
TRBV11-2	few	TRBJ2-5	-	TGTGCCAGCACATCTCCCGTGGGGACCCAGTACTTC	CASTSPVGTQYF
TRBV30	many	TRBJ2-5	-	TGTGCCTGGACCCCCGACGGGGAAGAGACCCAGTACTTC	CAWTPDGEETQYF
TRBV10-3	many	TRBJ2-1	TRBD2	TGTGCCATCAGTGAGGGGGCTAGCGGGGGCAAACCTTACAATGAGCAGTTCTTC	CAISEGASGGKPYNEQFF
TRBV18	-	TRBJ1-5	-	TGTGCCAGCTCCCCAGGGACGGAACAGTATCAGCCCCAGCATTTT	CASSPGTEQYQPQHF
TRBV21-1	few	TRBJ2-5	-	TGTGCCAGCAGCAAAGGTCTAGCGGGGCAGACCCAGTACTTC	CASSKGLAGQTQYF
TRBV29-1	many	TRBJ1-4	-	TGCAGCGCCTCCTGGGGGCAGGAGAATGAAAAACTGTTTTTT	CSASWGQENEKLFF
TRBV20-1	many	TRBJ1-1	-	TGCAGTGCTAGAGGGCTGGGCGCGGGGAACACTGAAGCTTTCTTT	CSARGLGAGNTEAFF
TRBV4-3	few	TRBJ2-1	TRBD2	TGCGCCAGCAGCCAGACACTAGCGGGCTACAATGAGCGGTTCTTC	CASSQTLAGYNERFF
TRBV7-9	many	TRBJ2-7	-	TGTGCCAGCAGCTTCCGGGACATCGAGTACTTC	CASSFRDIEYF
TRBV7-2	-	TRBJ1-5	-	TGTGCCAGCAGCCTAAACTTGGGGTACCAGCCCCAGCATTTT	CASSLNLGYQPQHF
TRBV29-1	many	TRBJ2-3	-	TGCAGCGGTCGGACTCCTGGGGCCACAGATACGCAGTATTTT	CSGRTPGATDTQYF
TRBV5-1	few	TRBJ2-5	-	TGCGCCAGCAGCACAACCGGGACGCAAGAGACCCAGTACTTC	CASSTTGTQETQYF
TRBV6-6	-	TRBJ1-6	TRBD1	TGTGCCAGCAGCGTCGGTGGGACAGGGGGAAAAGGTCCCCTCCACTTT	CASSVGGTGGKGPLHF
TRBV7-8	few	TRBJ2-7	TRBD2	TGTGCCAGCACCCAGAGGGCTAGCGGGCACAGGGAGCAGTACTTC	CASTQRASGHREQYF
TRBV29-1	few	TRBJ2-7	TRBD2	TGCAGCGTTGAGACTAGCGGGAGCTCCGAGCAGTACTTC	CSVETSGSSEQYF
TRBV7-9	many	TRBJ2-7	-	TGTGCCAGCACCTCCACGGCCGTGGACGAGCAGTACTTC	CASTSTAVDEQYF
TRBV6-1	many	TRBJ1-2	-	TGTGCCAGCGAAAGAGACAGTCTTAAAGGCTATGGCTACACCTTC	CASERDSLKGYGYTF
TRBV6-2/TRBV6-3	few	TRBJ2-4	-	TGTGCCAGCAGTCGGGCCTCTGGCGGGGCTAAAAACATTCAGTACTTC	CASSRASGGAKNIQYF
TRBV6-1	many	TRBJ2-2	-	TGTGCCAGCAGGAGGAACACCGGGGAGCTGTTTTTT	CASRRNTGELFF
TRBV11-2	many	TRBJ1-4	-	TGTGCCAGCGACGATTTAGCGGGTGAAAAACTGTTTTTT	CASDDLAGEKLFF
TRBV20-1	-	TRBJ1-3	-	TGCAGTGTCCCACAGGGTATCGGAAACACCATATATTTT	CSVPQGIGNTIYF
TRBV6-2/TRBV6-3	few	TRBJ2-2	-	TGTGCCAGCAGTTCCATCGACAGGTTGGGCGGGGAGCTGTTTTTT	CASSSIDRLGGELFF
TRBV2	many	TRBJ1-5	TRBD1	TGTGCCAGCAGTGAAGGGACAGGACATCAGCCCCAGCATTTT	CASSEGTGHQPQHF
TRBV29-1	many	TRBJ1-1	TRBD1	TGCAGCGTTCAAAGACAGGGAAGAAACACTGAAGCTTTCTTT	CSVQRQGRNTEAFF
TRBV12-3/TRBV12-4	-	TRBJ1-3	-	TGTGCCAGCAGTTTAACAGGGAGGGGAAACACCATATATTTT	CASSLTGRGNTIYF
TRBV6-5	many	TRBJ1-5	-	TGTGCCAGCAGTTATTCGGCATCACAGCCCCAGCATTTT	CASSYSASQPQHF
TRBV6-4	-	TRBJ2-3	TRBD2	TGTGCCAGCAGTGGCGGGGGGGCCGTCACAGATACGCAGTATTTT	CASSGGGAVTDTQYF